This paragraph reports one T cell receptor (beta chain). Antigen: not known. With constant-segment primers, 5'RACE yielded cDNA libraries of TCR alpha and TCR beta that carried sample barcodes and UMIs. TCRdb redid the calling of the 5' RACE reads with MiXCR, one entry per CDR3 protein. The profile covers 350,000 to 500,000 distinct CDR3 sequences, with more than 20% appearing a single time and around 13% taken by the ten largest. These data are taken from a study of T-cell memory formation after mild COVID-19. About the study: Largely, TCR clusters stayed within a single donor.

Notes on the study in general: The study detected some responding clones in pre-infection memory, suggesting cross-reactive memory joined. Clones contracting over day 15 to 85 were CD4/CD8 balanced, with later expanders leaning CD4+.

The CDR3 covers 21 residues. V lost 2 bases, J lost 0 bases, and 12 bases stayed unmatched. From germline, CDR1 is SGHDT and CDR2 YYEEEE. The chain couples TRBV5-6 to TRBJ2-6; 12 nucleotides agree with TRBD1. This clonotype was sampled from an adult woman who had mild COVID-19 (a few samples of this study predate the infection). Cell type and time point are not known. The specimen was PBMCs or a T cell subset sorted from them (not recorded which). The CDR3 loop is CASSFGTGGRGIFSGANVLTF. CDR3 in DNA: TGTGCCAGCAGCTTCGGGACAGGGGGCCGCGGGATTTTCTCTGGGGCCAACGTCCTGACTTTC. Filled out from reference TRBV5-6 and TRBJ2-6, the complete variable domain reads DAGVTQSPTHLIKTRGQQVTLRCSPKSGHDTVSWYQQALGQGPQFIFQYYEEEERQRGNFPDRFSGHQFPNYSSELNVNALLLGDSALYLCASSFGTGGRGIFSGANVLTFGAGSRLTVL.